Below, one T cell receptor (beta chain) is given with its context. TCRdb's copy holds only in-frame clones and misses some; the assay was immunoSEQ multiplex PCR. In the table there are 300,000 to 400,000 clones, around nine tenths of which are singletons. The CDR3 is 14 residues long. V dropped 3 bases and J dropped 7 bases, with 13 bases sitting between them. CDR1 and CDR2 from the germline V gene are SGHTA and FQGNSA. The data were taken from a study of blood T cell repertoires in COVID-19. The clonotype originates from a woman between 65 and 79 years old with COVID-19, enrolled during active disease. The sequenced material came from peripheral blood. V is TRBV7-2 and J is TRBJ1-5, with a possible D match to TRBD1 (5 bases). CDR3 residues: CASSFRWGDQPQHF. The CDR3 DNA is TGTGCCAGCAGCTTTCGTTGGGGCGACCAGCCCCAGCATTTT.